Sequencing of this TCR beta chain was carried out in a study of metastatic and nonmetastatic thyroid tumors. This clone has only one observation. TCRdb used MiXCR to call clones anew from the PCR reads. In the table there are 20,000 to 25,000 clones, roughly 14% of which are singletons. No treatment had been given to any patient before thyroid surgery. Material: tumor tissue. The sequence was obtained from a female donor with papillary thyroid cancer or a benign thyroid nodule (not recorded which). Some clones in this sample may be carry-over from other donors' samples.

CDR3 protein: CASSGDGSYNEQFF. As DNA, the CDR3 is TGTGCCAGCTCAGGGGACGGCTCCTACAATGAGCAGTTCTTC. The V and J genes are TRBV18 and TRBJ2-1; the D gene could be TRBD1 or TRBD2 (5 bases each). Per the germline V gene, CDR1 is KGHSH and CDR2 is LQKENI. This CDR3 is built from 14 residues. The V and J ends lost 5 bases and 0 bases respectively, with 8 bases between them.